These T cell receptor beta chains were read from a single sample in a study of cytomegalovirus exposure and HLA in healthy donors. Profiling relied on immunoSEQ multiplex PCR, and the TCRdb table lists in-frame clones only, not all of them. The sample consists of more than 90,000 clones, around 77% of them appearing once. The specimen was PBMCs. The receptor set was obtained from a man in his fifties in good health and CMV-seropositive. CDR3s include the opening cysteine and the closing phenylalanine or tryptophan. Each record gives: J gene, D gene, clone size, V gene, CDR3 protein, CDR3 DNA. A D gene is named only where the DNA matches it firmly. Clone size is stated in some rows and not others, as once, few, many or a class when expanded.

j_gene: TRBJ1-4; d_gene: .; abundance: .; v_gene: TRBV6-5; CDR3aa: CASSSGLGKLFF; CDR3nt: TGTGCCAGCAGTTCAGGGTTGGGAAAACTGTTTTTT
j_gene: TRBJ2-3; d_gene: TRBD2; abundance: .; v_gene: TRBV13; CDR3aa: CASSSLTSGSDRTDTQYF; CDR3nt: TGTGCCAGCAGCTCCCTAACTAGCGGGAGTGACCGCACAGATACGCAGTATTTT
j_gene: TRBJ2-5; d_gene: .; abundance: .; v_gene: TRBV1; CDR3aa: CTSAAGLRGGETQYF; CDR3nt: TGCACCAGCGCAGCGGGATTGCGGGGGGGGGAGACCCAGTACTTC
j_gene: TRBJ2-3; d_gene: TRBD1; abundance: .; v_gene: TRBV5-1; CDR3aa: CASSLSQGGTDTQYF; CDR3nt: TGCGCCAGCAGCCTGTCGCAGGGGGGCACAGATACGCAGTATTTT
j_gene: TRBJ1-2; d_gene: .; abundance: .; v_gene: TRBV9; CDR3aa: CASSVTPSGEGRGYTF; CDR3nt: TGTGCCAGCAGCGTCACACCTTCGGGAGAGGGCCGTGGCTACACCTTC
j_gene: TRBJ1-1; d_gene: .; abundance: .; v_gene: TRBV6-5; CDR3aa: CASSYSTGSHTEAFF; CDR3nt: TGTGCCAGCAGTTACTCGACCGGGTCGCACACTGAAGCTTTCTTT
j_gene: TRBJ1-5; d_gene: .; abundance: .; v_gene: TRBV6-6; CDR3aa: CASSDRLGGNQPQHF; CDR3nt: TGTGCCAGCAGCGACAGGTTGGGTGGCAATCAGCCCCAGCATTTT
j_gene: TRBJ1-2; d_gene: TRBD1; abundance: .; v_gene: TRBV4-1; CDR3aa: CATQPAPNTGTGYGYTF; CDR3nt: TGCGCCACCCAACCAGCTCCTAACACCGGGACAGGGTATGGCTACACCTTC
j_gene: TRBJ1-5; d_gene: TRBD1; abundance: once; v_gene: TRBV10-3; CDR3aa: CAISEPTGAPGNQPQHF; CDR3nt: TGTGCCATCAGTGAACCGACAGGGGCTCCAGGCAATCAGCCCCAGCATTTT
j_gene: TRBJ2-7; d_gene: .; abundance: .; v_gene: TRBV30; CDR3aa: CAWSVKRLDSFYEQYF; CDR3nt: TGTGCCTGGAGTGTAAAGAGATTGGACAGCTTCTACGAGCAGTACTTC
j_gene: TRBJ1-1; d_gene: TRBD1; abundance: .; v_gene: TRBV7-9; CDR3aa: CASSTGQGVITEAFF; CDR3nt: TGTGCCAGCAGCACAGGACAGGGAGTGATCACTGAAGCTTTCTTT
j_gene: TRBJ1-5; d_gene: TRBD1; abundance: .; v_gene: TRBV6-5; CDR3aa: CASSYWTGQPQHF; CDR3nt: TGTGCCAGCAGTTACTGGACAGGCCAGCCCCAGCATTTT
j_gene: TRBJ2-6; d_gene: TRBD2; abundance: few; v_gene: TRBV6-1; CDR3aa: CASSEVPSGGGGANVLTF; CDR3nt: TGTGCCAGCAGTGAAGTTCCTAGCGGGGGGGGTGGGGCCAACGTCCTGACTTTC
j_gene: TRBJ2-1; d_gene: TRBD2; abundance: .; v_gene: TRBV9; CDR3aa: CASSAQISGGALRSIEQFF; CDR3nt: TGTGCCAGCAGCGCTCAGATTAGCGGGGGGGCCCTCCGATCCATTGAGCAGTTCTTC
j_gene: TRBJ2-1; d_gene: .; abundance: .; v_gene: TRBV5-1; CDR3aa: CASSSGDRTYNEQFF; CDR3nt: TGCGCCAGCAGCTCGGGGGACAGAACTTACAATGAGCAGTTCTTC
j_gene: TRBJ2-1; d_gene: TRBD2; abundance: .; v_gene: TRBV28; CDR3aa: CASKLAGGFSMGEQFF; CDR3nt: TGTGCCAGCAAACTAGCGGGGGGTTTTTCGATGGGGGAGCAGTTCTTC
j_gene: TRBJ2-3; d_gene: TRBD2; abundance: .; v_gene: TRBV7-7; CDR3aa: CASSPLRSGGADTQYF; CDR3nt: TGTGCTAGCAGCCCACTCCGTAGCGGGGGGGCAGATACGCAGTATTTT
j_gene: TRBJ1-2; d_gene: .; abundance: .; v_gene: TRBV18; CDR3aa: CASSPPLGGNYGYTF; CDR3nt: TGTGCCAGCTCACCACCCTTAGGCGGCAACTATGGCTACACCTTC
j_gene: TRBJ1-1; d_gene: .; abundance: .; v_gene: TRBV6-1; CDR3aa: CASREEKFEAFF; CDR3nt: TGTGCCAGCAGGGAGGAGAAATTTGAAGCTTTCTTT
j_gene: TRBJ2-7; d_gene: .; abundance: once; v_gene: TRBV11-3; CDR3aa: CASSKVQGGEQYF; CDR3nt: TGTGCCAGCAGCAAGGTTCAGGGAGGCGAGCAGTACTTC
j_gene: TRBJ2-5; d_gene: TRBD2; abundance: few; v_gene: TRBV7-2; CDR3aa: CASSPGGTSGGETQYF; CDR3nt: TGTGCCAGCAGCCCGGGGGGGACTAGCGGCGGGGAGACCCAGTACTTC
j_gene: TRBJ2-7; d_gene: .; abundance: once; v_gene: TRBV6-6; CDR3aa: CASSYSQRGGIYEQYF; CDR3nt: TGTGCCAGCAGTTACTCGCAAAGGGGCGGTATATACGAGCAGTACTTC
j_gene: TRBJ2-7; d_gene: TRBD1; abundance: once; v_gene: TRBV7-8; CDR3aa: CASSLGQGAVHLYEQYF; CDR3nt: TGTGCCAGCAGCTTAGGCCAGGGGGCTGTTCACCTTTACGAGCAGTACTTC
j_gene: TRBJ1-2; d_gene: TRBD1; abundance: once; v_gene: TRBV5-6; CDR3aa: CASSFPTGNYGYPF; CDR3nt: TGTGCCAGCAGCTTCCCGACAGGGAACTATGGCTACCCCTTC
j_gene: TRBJ1-4; d_gene: .; abundance: few; v_gene: TRBV6-5; CDR3aa: CASSVNGQGGEKLFF; CDR3nt: TGTGCCAGCAGTGTCAATGGCCAGGGAGGAGAAAAACTGTTTTTT
j_gene: TRBJ1-1; d_gene: .; abundance: once; v_gene: TRBV11-2; CDR3aa: CASSPPDRLSEAFF; CDR3nt: TGTGCCAGCAGCCCCCCCGACAGGCTCTCTGAAGCTTTCTTT
j_gene: TRBJ1-2; d_gene: TRBD1; abundance: .; v_gene: TRBV10-3; CDR3aa: CAISEQTLQGGKGYTF; CDR3nt: TGTGCCATCAGTGAGCAAACTCTACAGGGGGGGAAGGGCTACACCTTC
j_gene: TRBJ2-5; d_gene: TRBD1; abundance: .; v_gene: TRBV23-1; CDR3aa: CASSQPPDRVQETQYF; CDR3nt: TGCGCCAGCAGTCAACCCCCGGACAGGGTCCAAGAGACCCAGTACTTC
j_gene: TRBJ2-6; d_gene: .; abundance: .; v_gene: TRBV7-9; CDR3aa: CASSPHGGSGANVLTF; CDR3nt: TGTGCCAGCAGCCCCCATGGAGGCTCTGGGGCCAACGTCCTGACTTTC